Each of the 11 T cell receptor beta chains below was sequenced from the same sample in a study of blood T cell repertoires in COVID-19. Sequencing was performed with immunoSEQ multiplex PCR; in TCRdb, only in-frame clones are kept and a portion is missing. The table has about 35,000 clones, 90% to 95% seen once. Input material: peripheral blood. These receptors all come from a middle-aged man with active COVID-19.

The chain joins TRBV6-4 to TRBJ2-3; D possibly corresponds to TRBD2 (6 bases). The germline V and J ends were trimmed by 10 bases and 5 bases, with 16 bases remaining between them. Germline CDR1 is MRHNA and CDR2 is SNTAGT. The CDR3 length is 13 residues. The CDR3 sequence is CATSRERGDTQYF. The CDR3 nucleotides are TGTGCCACCTCCCGGGAGAGGGGAGATACGCAGTATTTT.

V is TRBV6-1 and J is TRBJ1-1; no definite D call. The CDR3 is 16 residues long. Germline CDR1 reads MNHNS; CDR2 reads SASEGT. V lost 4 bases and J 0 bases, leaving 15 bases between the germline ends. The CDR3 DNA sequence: TGTGCCAGCAGTGTCCCGTCCTCCCACATGAACACTGAAGCTTTCTTT. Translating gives CASSVPSSHMNTEAFF.

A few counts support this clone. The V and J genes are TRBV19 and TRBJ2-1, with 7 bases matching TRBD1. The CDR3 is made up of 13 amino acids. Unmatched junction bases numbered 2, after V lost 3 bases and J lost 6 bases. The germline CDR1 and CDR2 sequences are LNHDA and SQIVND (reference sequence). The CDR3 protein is CASSIRDSNEQFF. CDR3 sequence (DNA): TGTGCCAGTAGTATCCGGGACAGCAATGAGCAGTTCTTC.

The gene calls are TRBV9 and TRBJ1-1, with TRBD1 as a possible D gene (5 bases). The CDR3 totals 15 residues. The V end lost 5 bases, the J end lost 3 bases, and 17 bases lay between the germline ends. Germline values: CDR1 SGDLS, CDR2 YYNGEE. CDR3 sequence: CASSPTLGGDTEAFF. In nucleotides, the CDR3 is TGTGCCAGCAGTCCGACCCTGGGGGGGGACACTGAAGCTTTCTTT.

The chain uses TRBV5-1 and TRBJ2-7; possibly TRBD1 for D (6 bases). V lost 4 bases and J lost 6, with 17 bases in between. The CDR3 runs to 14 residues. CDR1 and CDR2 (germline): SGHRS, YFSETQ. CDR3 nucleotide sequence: TGCGCCAGCAGCCCCGGGACAACTCAATCCGAGCAGTACTTC. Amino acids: CASSPGTTQSEQYF.

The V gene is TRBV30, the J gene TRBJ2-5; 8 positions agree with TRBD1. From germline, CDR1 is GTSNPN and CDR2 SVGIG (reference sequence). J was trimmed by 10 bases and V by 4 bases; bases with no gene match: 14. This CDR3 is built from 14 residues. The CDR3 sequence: CAWTWTGTPRNQYF. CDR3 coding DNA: TGTGCCTGGACCTGGACAGGGACTCCGCGCAACCAGTACTTC.

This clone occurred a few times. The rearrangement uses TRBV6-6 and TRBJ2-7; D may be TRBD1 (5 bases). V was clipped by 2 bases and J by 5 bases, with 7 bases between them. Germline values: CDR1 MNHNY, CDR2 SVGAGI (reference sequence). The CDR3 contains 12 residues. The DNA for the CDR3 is TGTGCCAGCAGTTACAGCAGGGACGAGCAGTACTTC. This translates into CASSYSRDEQYF.

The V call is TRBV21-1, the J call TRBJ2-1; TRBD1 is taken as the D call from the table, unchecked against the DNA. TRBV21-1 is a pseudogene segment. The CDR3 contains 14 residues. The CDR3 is CASSHRGEYNEQFF. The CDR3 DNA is TGTGCCAGTTCACACAGGGGGGAGTACAATGAGCAGTTCTTC.

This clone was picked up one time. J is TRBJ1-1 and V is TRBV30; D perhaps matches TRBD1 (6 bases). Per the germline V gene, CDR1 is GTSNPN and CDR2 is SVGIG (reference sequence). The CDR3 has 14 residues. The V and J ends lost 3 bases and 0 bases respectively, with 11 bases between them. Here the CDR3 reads CAWRRGGMNTEAFF. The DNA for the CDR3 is TGTGCCTGGAGGAGGGGGGGAATGAACACTGAAGCTTTCTTT.

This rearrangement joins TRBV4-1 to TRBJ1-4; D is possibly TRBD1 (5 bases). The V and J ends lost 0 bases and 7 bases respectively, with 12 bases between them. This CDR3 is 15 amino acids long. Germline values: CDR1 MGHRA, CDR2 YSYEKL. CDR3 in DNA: TGCGCCAGCAGCCAAGACGGCCGTCAGGGTGAAAAACTGTTTTTT. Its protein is CASSQDGRQGEKLFF.

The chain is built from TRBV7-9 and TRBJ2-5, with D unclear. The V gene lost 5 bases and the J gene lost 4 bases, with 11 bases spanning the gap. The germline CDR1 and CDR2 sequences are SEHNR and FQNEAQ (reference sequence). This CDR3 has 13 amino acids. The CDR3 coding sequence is TGTGCCAGCAGCCCGACGGGTCTAGAGACCCAGTACTTC. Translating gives CASSPTGLETQYF. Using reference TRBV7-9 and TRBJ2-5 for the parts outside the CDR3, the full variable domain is DTGVSQNPRHKITKRGQNVTFRCDPISEHNRLYWYRQTLGQGPEFLTYFQNEAQLEKSRLLSDRFSAERPKGSFSTLEIQRTEQGDSAMYLCASSPTGLETQYFGPGTRLLVL.